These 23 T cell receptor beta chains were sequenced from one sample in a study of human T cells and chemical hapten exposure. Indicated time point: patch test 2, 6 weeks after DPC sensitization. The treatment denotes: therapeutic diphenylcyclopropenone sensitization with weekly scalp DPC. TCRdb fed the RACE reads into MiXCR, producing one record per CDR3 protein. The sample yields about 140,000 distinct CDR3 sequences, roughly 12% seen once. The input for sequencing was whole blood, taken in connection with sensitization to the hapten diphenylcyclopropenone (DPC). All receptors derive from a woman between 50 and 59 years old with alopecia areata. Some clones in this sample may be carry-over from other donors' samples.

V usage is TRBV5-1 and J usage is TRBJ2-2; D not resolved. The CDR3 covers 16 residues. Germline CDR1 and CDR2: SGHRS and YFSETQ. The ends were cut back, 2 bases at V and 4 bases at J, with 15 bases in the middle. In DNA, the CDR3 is TGCGCCAGCAGCTTAGACGGATCCCCGCGCACCGGGGAGCTGTTTTTT. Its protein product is CASSLDGSPRTGELFF.

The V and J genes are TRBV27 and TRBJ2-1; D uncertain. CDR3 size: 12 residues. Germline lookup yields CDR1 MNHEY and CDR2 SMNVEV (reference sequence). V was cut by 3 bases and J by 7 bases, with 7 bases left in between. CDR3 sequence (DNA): TGTGCCAGCAGTTTTAGACGTAATGAGCAGTTCTTC. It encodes CASSFRRNEQFF.

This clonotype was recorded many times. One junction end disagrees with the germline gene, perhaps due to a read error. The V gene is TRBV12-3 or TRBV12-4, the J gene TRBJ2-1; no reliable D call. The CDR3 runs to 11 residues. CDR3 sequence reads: CASTRYNEQFF. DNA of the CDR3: TGTGCGAGCACCCGGTACAATGAGCAGTTCTTC.

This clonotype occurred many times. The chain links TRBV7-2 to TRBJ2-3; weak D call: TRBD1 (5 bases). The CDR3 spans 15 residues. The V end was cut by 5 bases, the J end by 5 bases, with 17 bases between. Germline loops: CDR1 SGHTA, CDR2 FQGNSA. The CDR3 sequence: CASSPRARGGDTQYF. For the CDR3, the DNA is TGTGCCAGCAGCCCCAGGGCTAGGGGTGGAGATACGCAGTATTTT.

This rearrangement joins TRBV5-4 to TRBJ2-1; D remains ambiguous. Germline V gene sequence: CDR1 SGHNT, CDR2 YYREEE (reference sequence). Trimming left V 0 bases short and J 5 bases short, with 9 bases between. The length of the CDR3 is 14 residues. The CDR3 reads CASSLGPTDNEQFF. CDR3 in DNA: TGTGCCAGCAGCTTGGGTCCCACAGACAATGAGCAGTTCTTC.

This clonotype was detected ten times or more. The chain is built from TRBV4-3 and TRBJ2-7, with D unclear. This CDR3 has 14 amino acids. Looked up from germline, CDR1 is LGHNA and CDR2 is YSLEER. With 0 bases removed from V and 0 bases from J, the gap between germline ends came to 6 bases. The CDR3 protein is CASSQDWSSYEQYF. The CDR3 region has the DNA TGCGCCAGCAGCCAAGACTGGAGCTCCTACGAGCAGTACTTC.

CDR3 residues: CASRTANTGELFF. As DNA, the CDR3 is TGTGCCAGCCGGACAGCGAACACCGGGGAGCTGTTTTTT. This chain connects TRBV27 to TRBJ2-2, with D possibly being TRBD1 (6 bases). Trimming removed 8 bases from V and 0 bases from J, with 7 bases in between. The CDR3 extends over 13 amino acids. Germline V gene lookup returns CDR1 MNHEY and CDR2 SMNVEV (reference sequence).

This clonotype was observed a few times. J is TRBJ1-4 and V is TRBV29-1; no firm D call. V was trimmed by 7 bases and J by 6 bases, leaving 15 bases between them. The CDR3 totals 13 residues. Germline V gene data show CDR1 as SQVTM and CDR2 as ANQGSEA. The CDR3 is CSASEDVDEKLFF. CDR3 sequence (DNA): TGCAGCGCCTCAGAAGACGTTGATGAAAAACTGTTTTTT.

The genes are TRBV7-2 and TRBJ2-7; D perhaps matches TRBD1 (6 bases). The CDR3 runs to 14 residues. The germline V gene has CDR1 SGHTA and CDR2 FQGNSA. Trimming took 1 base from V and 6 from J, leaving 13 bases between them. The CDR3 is CASSLVQGEGEQYF. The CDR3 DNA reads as TGTGCCAGCAGCTTAGTACAGGGAGAGGGCGAGCAGTACTTC.

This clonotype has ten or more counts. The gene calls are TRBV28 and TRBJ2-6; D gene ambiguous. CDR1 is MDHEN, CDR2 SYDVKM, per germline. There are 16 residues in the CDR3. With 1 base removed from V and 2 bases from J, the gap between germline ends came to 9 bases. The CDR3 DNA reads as TGTGCCAGCAGTTTATCCAGTAATACTGGGGCCAACGTCCTGACTTTC. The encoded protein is CASSLSSNTGANVLTF. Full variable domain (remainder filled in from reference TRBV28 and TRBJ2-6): DVKVTQSSRYLVKRTGEKVFLECVQDMDHENMFWYRQDPGLGLRLIYFSYDVKMKEKGDIPEGYSVSREKKERFSLILESASTNQTSMYLCASSLSSNTGANVLTFGAGSRLTVL.

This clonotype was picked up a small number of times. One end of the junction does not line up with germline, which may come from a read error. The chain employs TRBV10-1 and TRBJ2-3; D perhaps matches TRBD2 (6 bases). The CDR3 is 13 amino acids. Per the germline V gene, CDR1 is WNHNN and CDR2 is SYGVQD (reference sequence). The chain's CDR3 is CASSESGRDTQYF. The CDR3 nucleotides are TGCGCCAGCAGCGAGTCGGGGAGGGATACGCAGTATTTT.

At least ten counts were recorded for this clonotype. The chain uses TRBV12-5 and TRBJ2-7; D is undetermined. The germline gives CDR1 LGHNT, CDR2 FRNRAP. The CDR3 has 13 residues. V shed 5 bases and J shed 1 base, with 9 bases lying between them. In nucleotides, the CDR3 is TGTGCTAGTGGTCGAGCTCCTTCCTACGAGCAGTACTTC. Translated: CASGRAPSYEQYF. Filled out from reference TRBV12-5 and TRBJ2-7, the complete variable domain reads DARVTQTPRHKVTEMGQEVTMRCQPILGHNTVFWYRQTMMQGLELLAYFRNRAPLDDSGMPKDRFSAEMPDATLATLKIQPSEPRDSAVYFCASGRAPSYEQYFGPGTRLTVT.

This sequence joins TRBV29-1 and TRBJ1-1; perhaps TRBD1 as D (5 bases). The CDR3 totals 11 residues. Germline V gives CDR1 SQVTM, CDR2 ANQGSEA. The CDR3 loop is CSADKFTEAFF. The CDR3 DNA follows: TGCAGTGCGGACAAATTCACTGAAGCTTTCTTT. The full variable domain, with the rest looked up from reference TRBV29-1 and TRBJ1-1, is SAVISQKPSRDICQRGTSLTIQCQVDSQVTMMFWYRQQPGQSLTLIATANQGSEATYESGFVIDKFPISRPNLTFSTLTVSNMSPEDSSIYLCSADKFTEAFFGQGTRLTVV.

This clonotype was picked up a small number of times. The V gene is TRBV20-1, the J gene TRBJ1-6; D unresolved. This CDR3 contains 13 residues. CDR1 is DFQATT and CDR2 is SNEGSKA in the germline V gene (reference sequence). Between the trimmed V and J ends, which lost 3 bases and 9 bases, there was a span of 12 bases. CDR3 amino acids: CSASHLEGSPLHF. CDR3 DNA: TGCAGTGCTAGTCACTTAGAGGGTTCACCCCTCCACTTT.

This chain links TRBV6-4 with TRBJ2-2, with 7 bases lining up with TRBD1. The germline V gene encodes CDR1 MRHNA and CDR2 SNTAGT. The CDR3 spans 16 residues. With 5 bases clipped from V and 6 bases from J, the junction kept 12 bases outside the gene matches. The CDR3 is CASSSEQGSTAGELFF. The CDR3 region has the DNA TGTGCCAGCAGTTCCGAACAGGGGTCCACCGCCGGGGAGCTGTTTTTT.

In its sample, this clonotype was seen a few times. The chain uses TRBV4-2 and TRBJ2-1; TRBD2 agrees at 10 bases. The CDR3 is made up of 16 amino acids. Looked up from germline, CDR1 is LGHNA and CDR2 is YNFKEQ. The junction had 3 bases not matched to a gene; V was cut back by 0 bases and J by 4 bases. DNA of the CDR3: TGTGCCAGCAGCCAAGATCCAGCGGGAGGGTACAATGAGCAGTTCTTC. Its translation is CASSQDPAGGYNEQFF.

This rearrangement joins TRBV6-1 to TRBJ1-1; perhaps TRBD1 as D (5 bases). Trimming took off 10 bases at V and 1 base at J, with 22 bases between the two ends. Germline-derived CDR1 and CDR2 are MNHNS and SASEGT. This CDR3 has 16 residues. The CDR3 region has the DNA TGTGCCATCCGACGGCAGGGTTGGGTGGGGAACACTGAAGCTTTCTTT. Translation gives CAIRRQGWVGNTEAFF.

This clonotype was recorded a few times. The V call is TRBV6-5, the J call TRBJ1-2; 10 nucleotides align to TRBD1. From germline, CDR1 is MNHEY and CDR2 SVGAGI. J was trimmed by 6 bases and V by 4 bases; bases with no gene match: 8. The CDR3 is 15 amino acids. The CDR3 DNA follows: TGTGCCAGCAGTTTCGCTGGGACAGGGGCCCATGGCTACACCTTC. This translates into CASSFAGTGAHGYTF.

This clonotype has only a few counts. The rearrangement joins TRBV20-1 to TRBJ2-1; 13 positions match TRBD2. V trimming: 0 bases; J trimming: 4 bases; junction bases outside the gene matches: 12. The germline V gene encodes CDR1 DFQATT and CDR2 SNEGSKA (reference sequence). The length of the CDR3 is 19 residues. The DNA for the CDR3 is TGCAGTGCTAGAGATTCGTCGGTACTAGCGGGAGGGAGATACAATGAGCAGTTCTTC. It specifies CSARDSSVLAGGRYNEQFF.

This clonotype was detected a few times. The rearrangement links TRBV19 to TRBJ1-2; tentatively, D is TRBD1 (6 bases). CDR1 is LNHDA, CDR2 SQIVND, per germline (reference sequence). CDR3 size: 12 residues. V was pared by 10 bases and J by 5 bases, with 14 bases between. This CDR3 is CATGIQGYGYTF. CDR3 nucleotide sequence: TGTGCCACCGGGATACAGGGTTATGGCTACACCTTC. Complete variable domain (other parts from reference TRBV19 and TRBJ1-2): DGGITQSPKYLFRKEGQNVTLSCEQNLNHDAMYWYRQDPGQGLRLIYYSQIVNDFQKGDIAEGYSVSREKKESFPLTVTSAQKNPTAFYLCATGIQGYGYTFGSGTRLTVV.

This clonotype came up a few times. The CDR3 nucleotides are TGCAGTGCTCCGCCTAGCGGGGGATCCAAAAACATTCAGTACTTC. It encodes CSAPPSGGSKNIQYF. The V gene is TRBV20-1, the J gene TRBJ2-4, with TRBD2 matching 10 bases. This CDR3 contains 15 residues. CDR1 and CDR2 (germline): DFQATT, SNEGSKA (reference sequence). The V and J ends lost 5 bases and 2 bases, in that order; junction bases with no gene match: 6.

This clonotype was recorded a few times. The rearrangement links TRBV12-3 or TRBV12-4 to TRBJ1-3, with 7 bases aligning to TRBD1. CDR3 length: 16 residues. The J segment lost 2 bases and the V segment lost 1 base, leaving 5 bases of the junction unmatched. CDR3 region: CASSLGQGRTGNTIYF. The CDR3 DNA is TGTGCCAGCAGTTTAGGACAGGGCAGGACTGGAAACACCATATATTTT.

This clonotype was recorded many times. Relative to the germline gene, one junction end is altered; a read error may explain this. CDR3 sequence reads: CSARGGWDGIQYF. CDR3 DNA sequence: TGCAGTGCGAGAGGCGGATGGGATGGCATTCAGTACTTC. This chain connects TRBV20-1 to TRBJ2-4; no reliable D call. Germline-derived CDR1 and CDR2 are DFQATT and SNEGSKA (reference sequence). The CDR3 consists of 13 residues.